This T cell receptor beta chain was captured in a study of cytomegalovirus exposure and HLA in healthy donors. Study results and limitations: Productive status was seen about 90% or about 30% of the time for most TCR beta V segments in an earlier analysis. In a later analysis, at a false discovery rate of 0.05, approximately 18,000 TCR beta sequences were associated with HLA alleles. With DRB1 most and HLA-C fewest, TCR association rates differed between HLA loci in a later analysis. A later analysis linked a missense DCLRE1C variant to TCR beta V- and J-gene trimming.

Germline assignment: CDR1 MNHNS and CDR2 SASEGT. The CDR3 has 15 amino acids. V lost 4 bases to trimming and J lost 1 base, with 14 bases between them. As concerns this clone: Its antigen is still unknown.

PCR primers comprised 60 Vbeta and 13 Jbeta primers. Here immunoSEQ multiplex PCR was the method, and the copy in TCRdb shows in-frame clones only, minus some. The data hold around 110,000 clones, with around 60% observed a single time. This sequence originates from a woman aged 40 to 49 in good health and CMV-seropositive. This chain connects TRBV6-1 to TRBJ2-7, with D uncertain. The sequenced sample consisted of PBMCs. This CDR3 reads CASSAHEVRSYEQYF. DNA for the CDR3: TGTGCCAGCAGTGCCCACGAGGTAAGGTCCTACGAGCAGTACTTC.